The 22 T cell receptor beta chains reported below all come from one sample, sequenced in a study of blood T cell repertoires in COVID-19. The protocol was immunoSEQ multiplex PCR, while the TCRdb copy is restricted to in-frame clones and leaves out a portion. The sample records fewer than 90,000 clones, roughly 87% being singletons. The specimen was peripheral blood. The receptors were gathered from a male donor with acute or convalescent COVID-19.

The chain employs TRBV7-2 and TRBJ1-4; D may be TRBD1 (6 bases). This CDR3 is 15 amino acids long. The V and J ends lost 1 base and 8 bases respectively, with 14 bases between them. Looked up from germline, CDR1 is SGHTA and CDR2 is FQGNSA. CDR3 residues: CASSLGGRADEKLFF. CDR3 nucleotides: TGTGCCAGCAGCTTAGGGGGGCGGGCGGACGAAAAACTGTTTTTT.

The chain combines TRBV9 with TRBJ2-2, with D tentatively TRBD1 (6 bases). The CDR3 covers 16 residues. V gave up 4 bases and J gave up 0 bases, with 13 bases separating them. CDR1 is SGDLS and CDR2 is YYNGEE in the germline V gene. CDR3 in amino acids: CASSPRTEANTGELFF. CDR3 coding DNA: TGTGCCAGCAGCCCAAGGACAGAAGCGAACACCGGGGAGCTGTTTTTT.

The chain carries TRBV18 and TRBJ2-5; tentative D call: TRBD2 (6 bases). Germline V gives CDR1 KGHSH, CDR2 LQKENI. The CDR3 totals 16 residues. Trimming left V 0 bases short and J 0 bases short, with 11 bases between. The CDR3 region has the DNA TGTGCCAGCTCACCACCCGTTAGCGGACACCAAGAGACCCAGTACTTC. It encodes CASSPPVSGHQETQYF. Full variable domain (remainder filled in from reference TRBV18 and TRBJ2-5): NAGVMQNPRHLVRRRGQEARLRCSPMKGHSHVYWYRQLPEEGLKFMVYLQKENIIDESGMPKERFSAEFPKEGPSILRIQQVVRGDSAAYFCASSPPVSGHQETQYFGPGTRLLVL.

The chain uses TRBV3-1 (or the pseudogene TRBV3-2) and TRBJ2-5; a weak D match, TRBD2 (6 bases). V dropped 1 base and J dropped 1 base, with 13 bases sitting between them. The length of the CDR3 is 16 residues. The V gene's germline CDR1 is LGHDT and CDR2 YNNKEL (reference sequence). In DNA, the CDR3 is TGTGCCAGCAGCCAAGGGCTAGCGACGTTCCAAGAGACCCAGTACTTC. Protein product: CASSQGLATFQETQYF.

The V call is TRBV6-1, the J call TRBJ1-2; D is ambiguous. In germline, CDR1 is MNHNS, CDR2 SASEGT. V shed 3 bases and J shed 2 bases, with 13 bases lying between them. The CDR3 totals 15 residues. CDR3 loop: CASSDPNALNYGYTF. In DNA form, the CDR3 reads TGTGCCAGCAGTGACCCCAACGCCCTAAACTATGGCTACACCTTC.

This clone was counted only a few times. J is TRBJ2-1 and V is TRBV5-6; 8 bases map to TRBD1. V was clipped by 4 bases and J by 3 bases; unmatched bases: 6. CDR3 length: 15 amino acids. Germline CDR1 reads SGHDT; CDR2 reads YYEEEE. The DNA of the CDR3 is TGTGCCAGCAGCCGGACCGGGACAGGCTACAATGAGCAGTTCTTC. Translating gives CASSRTGTGYNEQFF. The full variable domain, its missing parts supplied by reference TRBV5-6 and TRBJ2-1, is DAGVTQSPTHLIKTRGQQVTLRCSPKSGHDTVSWYQQALGQGPQFIFQYYEEEERQRGNFPDRFSGHQFPNYSSELNVNALLLGDSALYLCASSRTGTGYNEQFFGPGTRLTVL.

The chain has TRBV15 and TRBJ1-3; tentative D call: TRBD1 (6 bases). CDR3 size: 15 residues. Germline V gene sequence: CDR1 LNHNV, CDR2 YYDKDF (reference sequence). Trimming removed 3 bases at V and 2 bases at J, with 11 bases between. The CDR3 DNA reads TGTGCCACCAGCAGCTTACAGGGACCTGGAAACACCATATATTTT. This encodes CATSSLQGPGNTIYF.

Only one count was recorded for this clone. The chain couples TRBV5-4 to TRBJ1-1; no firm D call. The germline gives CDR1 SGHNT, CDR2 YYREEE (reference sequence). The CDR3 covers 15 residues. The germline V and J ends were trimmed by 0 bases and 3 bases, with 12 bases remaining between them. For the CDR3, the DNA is TGTGCCAGCAGCTTGGGTGCCAGGTTGGACACTGAAGCTTTCTTT. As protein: CASSLGARLDTEAFF.

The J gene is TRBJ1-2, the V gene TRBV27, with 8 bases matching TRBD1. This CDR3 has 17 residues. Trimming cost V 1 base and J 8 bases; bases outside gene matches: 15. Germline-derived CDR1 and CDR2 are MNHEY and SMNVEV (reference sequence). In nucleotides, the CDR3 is TGTGCCAGCAGTTTATTCAGCCAGGGGGCGGGTCTTGGCGGCTACACCTTC. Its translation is CASSLFSQGAGLGGYTF.

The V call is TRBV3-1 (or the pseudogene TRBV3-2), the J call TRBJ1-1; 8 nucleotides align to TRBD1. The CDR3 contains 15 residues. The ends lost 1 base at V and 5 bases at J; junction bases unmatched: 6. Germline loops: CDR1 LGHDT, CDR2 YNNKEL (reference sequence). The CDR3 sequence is CASSQVGQGGTEAFF. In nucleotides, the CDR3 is TGTGCCAGCAGCCAAGTTGGACAGGGCGGGACTGAAGCTTTCTTT.

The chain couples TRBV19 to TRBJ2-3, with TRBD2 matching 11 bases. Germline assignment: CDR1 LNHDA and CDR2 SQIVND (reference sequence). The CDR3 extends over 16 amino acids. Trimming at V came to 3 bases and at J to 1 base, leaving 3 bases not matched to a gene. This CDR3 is CASSIPLAGGTDTQYF. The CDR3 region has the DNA TGTGCCAGTAGTATTCCACTAGCGGGGGGCACAGATACGCAGTATTTT.

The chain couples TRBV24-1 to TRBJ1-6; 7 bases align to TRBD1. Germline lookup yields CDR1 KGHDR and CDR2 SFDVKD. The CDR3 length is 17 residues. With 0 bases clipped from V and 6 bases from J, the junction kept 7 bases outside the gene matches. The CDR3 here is CATSDLGDRQFNSPLHF. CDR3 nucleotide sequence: TGTGCCACCAGTGATTTGGGGGACAGACAATTTAATTCACCCCTCCACTTT.

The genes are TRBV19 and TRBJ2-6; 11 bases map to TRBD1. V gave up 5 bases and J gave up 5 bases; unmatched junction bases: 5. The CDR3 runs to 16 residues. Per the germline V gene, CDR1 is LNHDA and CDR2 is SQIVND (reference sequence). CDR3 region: CASSDGQGARANVLTF. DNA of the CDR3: TGTGCCAGTAGTGATGGACAGGGGGCAAGGGCCAACGTCCTGACTTTC.

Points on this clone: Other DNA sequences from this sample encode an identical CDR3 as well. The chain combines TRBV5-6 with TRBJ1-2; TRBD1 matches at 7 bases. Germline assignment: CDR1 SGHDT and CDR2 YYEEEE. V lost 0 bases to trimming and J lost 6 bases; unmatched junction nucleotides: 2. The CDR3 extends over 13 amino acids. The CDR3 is CASSLGQGDGYTF. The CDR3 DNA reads TGTGCCAGCAGCTTGGGGCAGGGGGATGGCTACACCTTC.

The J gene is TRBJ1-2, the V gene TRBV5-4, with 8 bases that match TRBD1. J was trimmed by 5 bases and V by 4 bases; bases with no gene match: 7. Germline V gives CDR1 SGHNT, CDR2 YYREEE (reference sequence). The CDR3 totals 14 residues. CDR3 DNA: TGTGCCAGCAGCGGGGCGGACAGGGTTTATGGCTACACCTTC. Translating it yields CASSGADRVYGYTF. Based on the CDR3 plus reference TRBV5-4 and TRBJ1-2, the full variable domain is ETGVTQSPTHLIKTRGQQVTLRCSSQSGHNTVSWYQQALGQGPQFIFQYYREEENGRGNFPPRFSGLQFPNYSSELNVNALELDDSALYLCASSGADRVYGYTFGSGTRLTVV.

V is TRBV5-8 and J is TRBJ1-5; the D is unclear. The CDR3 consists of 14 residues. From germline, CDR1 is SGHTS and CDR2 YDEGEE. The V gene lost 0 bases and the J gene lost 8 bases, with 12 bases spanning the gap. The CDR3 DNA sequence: TGTGCCAGCAGCTTGGGTCGGCGGAGTGAGCCCCAGCATTTT. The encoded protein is CASSLGRRSEPQHF.

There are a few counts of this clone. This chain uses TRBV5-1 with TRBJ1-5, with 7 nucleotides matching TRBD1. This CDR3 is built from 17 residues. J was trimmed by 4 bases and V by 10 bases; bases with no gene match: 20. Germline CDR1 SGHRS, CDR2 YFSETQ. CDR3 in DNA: TGCGCCGTCAAATTCACAGGGGCCCCAGAGGGAAATCAGCCCCAGCATTTT. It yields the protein CAVKFTGAPEGNQPQHF.

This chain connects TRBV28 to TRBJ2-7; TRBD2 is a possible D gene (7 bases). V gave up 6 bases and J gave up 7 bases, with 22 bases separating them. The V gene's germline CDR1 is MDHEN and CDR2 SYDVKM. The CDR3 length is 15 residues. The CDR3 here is CASSPGDTLGGEQYF. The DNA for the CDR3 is TGTGCCAGCAGCCCCGGGGACACTCTGGGGGGGGAGCAGTACTTC.

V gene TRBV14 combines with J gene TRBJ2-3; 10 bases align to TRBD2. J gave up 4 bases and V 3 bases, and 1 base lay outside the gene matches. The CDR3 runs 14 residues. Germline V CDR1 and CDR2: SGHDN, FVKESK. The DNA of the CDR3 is TGTGCCAGCAGCCAGAGCGGGGGGGCAGATACGCAGTATTTT. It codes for CASSQSGGADTQYF.

DNA for the CDR3: TGTGCCAGCAGGGAGACAGCGAACACTGAAGCTTTCTTT. This sequence encodes CASRETANTEAFF. The rearrangement uses TRBV6-1 and TRBJ1-1; D possibly corresponds to TRBD1 (5 bases). This CDR3 has 13 amino acids. Germline V gene sequence: CDR1 MNHNS, CDR2 SASEGT. V gave up 6 bases and J gave up 1 base, with 9 bases separating them.

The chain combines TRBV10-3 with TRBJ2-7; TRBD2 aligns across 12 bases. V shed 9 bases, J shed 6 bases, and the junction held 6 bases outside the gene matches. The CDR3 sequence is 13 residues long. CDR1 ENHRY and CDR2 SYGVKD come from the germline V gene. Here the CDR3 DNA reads TGTGCCATTTGGACTAGCGGGGATCGCGAGCAGTACTTC. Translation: CAIWTSGDREQYF.

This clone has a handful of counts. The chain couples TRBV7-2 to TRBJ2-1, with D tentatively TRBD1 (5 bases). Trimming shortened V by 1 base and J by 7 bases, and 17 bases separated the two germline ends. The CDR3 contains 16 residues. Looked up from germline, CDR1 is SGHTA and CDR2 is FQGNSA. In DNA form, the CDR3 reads TGTGCCAGCAGCTTAGGGGGCAGGCCCCTTGGGAATGAGCAGTTCTTC. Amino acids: CASSLGGRPLGNEQFF.